This passage covers 24 T cell receptor beta chains from one sample sequenced in a study of blood T cell repertoires in COVID-19. Profiling relied on immunoSEQ multiplex PCR, and the TCRdb table lists in-frame clones only, not all of them. The sample gives roughly 100,000 clones, roughly 80% of which show up once; 7.5% to 10% is in the top ten. Sequencing was carried out using peripheral blood. The receptor set was obtained from a woman aged 65 to 85 with acute or convalescent COVID-19.

The chain recombines TRBV28 with TRBJ2-7; D is unresolved. This CDR3 has 13 residues. Per the germline V gene, CDR1 is MDHEN and CDR2 is SYDVKM. Trimming removed 5 bases from V and 0 bases from J, with 8 bases in between. The CDR3 region is CASSPINSYEQYF. CDR3 in DNA: TGTGCCAGCAGTCCTATAAACTCCTACGAGCAGTACTTC.

This clone has only one observation. The V gene is TRBV4-2, the J gene TRBJ2-1, with TRBD2 matching 8 bases. Germline V CDR1 and CDR2: LGHNA, YNFKEQ. J lost 9 bases, V lost 0 bases, and 7 bases had no gene match. This CDR3 is built from 15 residues. The CDR3 sequence: CASSQDRTGGLEQFF. The CDR3 region has the DNA TGTGCCAGCAGCCAAGATCGAACGGGAGGGCTTGAGCAGTTCTTC.

This sequence joins TRBV5-4 and TRBJ2-4, with 9 nucleotides matching TRBD1. There are 15 residues in the CDR3. CDR1 and CDR2 from the germline V gene are SGHNT and YYREEE (reference sequence). V trimming: 0 bases; J trimming: 6 bases; junction bases outside the gene matches: 4. The CDR3 region is CASSLGGTGRNIQYF. The CDR3 DNA follows: TGTGCCAGCAGCTTGGGGGGGACAGGGCGAAACATTCAGTACTTC.

This clone was detected only a few times. V and J are TRBV6-6 and TRBJ1-6; D possibly corresponds to TRBD1 (5 bases). V was clipped by 2 bases and J by 8 bases, with 10 bases between them. This CDR3 comprises 14 residues. CDR1 is MNHNY and CDR2 is SVGAGI in the germline V gene (reference sequence). CDR3 bases: TGTGCCAGCAGTTACAGGGGCTGGGATTCACCCCTCCACTTT. Encoded protein: CASSYRGWDSPLHF.

The V call is TRBV24-1, the J call TRBJ2-1, with unresolved D. Trimming stripped 2 bases from V and 6 bases from J, with 7 bases between. Germline CDR1 KGHDR, CDR2 SFDVKD. The CDR3 loop spans 13 amino acids. As DNA, the CDR3 is TGTGCCACCAGTGATTCAATCCCCAATGAGCAGTTCTTC. It encodes CATSDSIPNEQFF.

This clone showed up many times. J is TRBJ2-7 and V is TRBV27; D perhaps matches TRBD2 (6 bases). The length of the CDR3 is 14 residues. Germline CDR1 is MNHEY and CDR2 is SMNVEV (reference sequence). Trimming stripped 3 bases from V and 5 bases from J, with 14 bases between. This chain's CDR3 is CASSFDYRRDEQYF. The CDR3 nucleotides are TGTGCCAGCAGTTTCGATTACAGGAGGGACGAGCAGTACTTC.

V usage is TRBV24-1 and J usage is TRBJ1-2; D uncertain. This CDR3 region has 13 residues. Germline assignment: CDR1 KGHDR and CDR2 SFDVKD. V was trimmed by 2 bases and J by 8 bases, leaving 11 bases between them. The CDR3 spells CATSDSRLGGYTF. CDR3 bases: TGTGCCACCAGTGATTCGAGGTTAGGAGGCTACACCTTC.

In its sample, this clone was seen once. The rearrangement uses TRBV18 and TRBJ2-6; maybe TRBD1 (6 bases). In germline, CDR1 is KGHSH, CDR2 LQKENI. CDR3 length: 17 residues. With 6 bases removed from V and 0 bases from J, the gap between germline ends came to 15 bases. The CDR3 sequence: CASSPGQADSGANVLTF. CDR3 nucleotide sequence: TGTGCCAGCTCCCCGGGACAAGCAGACTCTGGGGCCAACGTCCTGACTTTC.

The rearrangement uses TRBV30 and TRBJ1-4, with D possibly TRBD1 on 5 matching bases. The CDR3 consists of 13 residues. Germline V lookup: CDR1 GTSNPN, CDR2 SVGIG (reference sequence). V lost 1 base and J lost 3, with 6 bases in between. The CDR3 spells CAWSEQANEKLFF. CDR3 bases: TGTGCCTGGAGTGAACAGGCTAATGAAAAACTGTTTTTT.

The rearrangement joins TRBV18 to TRBJ1-5; 8 bases line up with TRBD1. The J segment lost 4 bases and the V segment lost 6 bases, leaving 5 bases of the junction unmatched. This CDR3 is built from 14 residues. From germline, CDR1 is KGHSH and CDR2 LQKENI. The CDR3 bases are TGTGCCAGCTCGCGGACAGGGCGGAATCAGCCCCAGCATTTT. Translation: CASSRTGRNQPQHF. The whole variable domain, filled in from reference TRBV18 and TRBJ1-5, reads NAGVMQNPRHLVRRRGQEARLRCSPMKGHSHVYWYRQLPEEGLKFMVYLQKENIIDESGMPKERFSAEFPKEGPSILRIQQVVRGDSAAYFCASSRTGRNQPQHFGDGTRLSIL.

This clone was recorded once. V gene TRBV30 combines with J gene TRBJ1-4, with D possibly being TRBD1 (6 bases). Trimming removed 8 bases at V and 6 bases at J, with 19 bases between. The CDR3 has 14 amino acids. Per germline, CDR1 GTSNPN and CDR2 SVGIG (reference sequence). The CDR3: CALVRGGSHEKLFF. CDR3 sequence (DNA): TGTGCCCTCGTTAGGGGGGGGTCCCATGAAAAACTGTTTTTT.

The J gene is TRBJ2-1, the V gene TRBV29-1; D perhaps matches TRBD1 (6 bases). Germline lookup yields CDR1 SQVTM and CDR2 ANQGSEA. Between the trimmed V and J ends, which lost 1 base and 4 bases, there was a span of 14 bases. The CDR3 runs to 15 residues. CDR3 DNA: TGCAGCGTTGAAGGGGCCCGACAGGAATACAATGAGCAGTTCTTC. Residues: CSVEGARQEYNEQFF.

The chain couples TRBV28 to TRBJ1-3, with D maybe TRBD1 (5 bases). Germline assignment: CDR1 MDHEN and CDR2 SYDVKM. V shed 8 bases and J shed 0 bases, with 8 bases lying between them. CDR3 length: 13 residues. Here the CDR3 reads CASWGFSGNTIYF. The CDR3 DNA follows: TGTGCCAGCTGGGGCTTCTCTGGAAACACCATATATTTT.

The chain couples TRBV28 to TRBJ1-5; unclear D gene. There are 16 residues in the CDR3. Trimming left V 3 bases short and J 3 bases short, with 15 bases between. Germline CDR1 is MDHEN and CDR2 is SYDVKM. CDR3 in amino acids: CASSFPAGGINQPQHF. CDR3 nucleotide sequence: TGTGCCAGCAGTTTCCCTGCGGGAGGAATCAATCAGCCCCAGCATTTT.

The rearrangement links TRBV4-3 to TRBJ1-1; unclear D gene. CDR1 LGHNA and CDR2 YSLEER come from the germline V gene. The ends were cut back, 0 bases at V and 1 base at J, with 15 bases in the middle. The CDR3 is 17 amino acids. This CDR3 is CASSQDVSYLSNTEAFF. In DNA, the CDR3 is TGCGCCAGCAGCCAAGACGTCTCTTACCTATCGAACACTGAAGCTTTCTTT.

The V gene is TRBV2, the J gene TRBJ1-2, with 7 bases that match TRBD1. Germline CDR1 is SNHLY and CDR2 is FYNNEI. The CDR3 has 14 amino acids. V lost 5 bases, J lost 2 bases, and 5 bases stayed unmatched. The CDR3 DNA follows: TGTGCCAGCAGTCGGGACAGCGGAAACTATGGCTACACCTTC. Translated, it gives CASSRDSGNYGYTF.

The chain joins TRBV5-1 to TRBJ2-3; D might be TRBD2 (6 bases). The CDR3 runs to 17 residues. The germline CDR1 and CDR2 sequences are SGHRS and YFSETQ. Trimming cost V 6 bases and J 4 bases, with 24 bases left between them. This CDR3 is CASTDNPTGSMADTQYF. Here the CDR3 DNA reads TGCGCCAGCACCGATAACCCGACCGGGAGTATGGCAGATACGCAGTATTTT.

This chain links TRBV19 with TRBJ2-3; D unclear. Germline assignment: CDR1 LNHDA and CDR2 SQIVND (reference sequence). The CDR3 loop spans 13 amino acids. V lost 4 bases and J lost 5, with 10 bases in between. CDR3: CASSTVPRDTQYF. The CDR3, as DNA: TGTGCCAGTAGTACCGTCCCGCGAGATACGCAGTATTTT.

The chain recombines TRBV7-8 with TRBJ2-5; TRBD2 matches 10 bases. CDR3 size: 14 residues. The J segment lost 5 bases and the V segment lost 5 bases, leaving 5 bases of the junction unmatched. Germline CDR1 reads SGHVS; CDR2 reads FQNEAQ. DNA of the CDR3: TGTGCCAGCAGCGGTAGCGGGGGGAGTGAGACCCAGTACTTC. Translated: CASSGSGGSETQYF.

The chain links TRBV19 to TRBJ1-5, with D unclear. CDR1 is LNHDA, CDR2 SQIVND, per germline (reference sequence). This CDR3 spans 16 amino acids. Trimming left V 5 bases short and J 0 bases short, with 14 bases between. Here the CDR3 DNA reads TGTGCCAGTAGTTCCACGGCGGCCTATAGCAATCAGCCCCAGCATTTT. Residues: CASSSTAAYSNQPQHF. Complete variable domain (other parts from reference TRBV19 and TRBJ1-5): DGGITQSPKYLFRKEGQNVTLSCEQNLNHDAMYWYRQDPGQGLRLIYYSQIVNDFQKGDIAEGYSVSREKKESFPLTVTSAQKNPTAFYLCASSSTAAYSNQPQHFGDGTRLSIL.

This clone appeared a few times. J is TRBJ2-3 and V is TRBV9; 10 bases match TRBD2. The germline V gene has CDR1 SGDLS and CDR2 YYNGEE. This CDR3 has 16 amino acids. V lost 4 bases and J lost 2; bases outside the gene matches: 7. CDR3 nucleotides: TGTGCCAGCAGCCCCCGTAGCGGGAGGCACACAGATACGCAGTATTTT. It yields the protein CASSPRSGRHTDTQYF.

The J gene is TRBJ2-1, the V gene TRBV3-1 (or the pseudogene TRBV3-2); tentatively, D is TRBD2 (6 bases). Trimming cost V 7 bases and J 5 bases, with 24 bases left between them. Germline V lookup: CDR1 LGHDT, CDR2 YNNKEL (reference sequence). This CDR3 contains 17 residues. CDR3 in DNA: TGTGCCAGCATCGATTCGACTATAGCGGCTAAAAACAATGAGCAGTTCTTC. Its translation is CASIDSTIAAKNNEQFF.

This clone has more than one count but fewer than ten. The chain uses TRBV5-1 and TRBJ2-2; 7 bases agree with TRBD2. Germline values: CDR1 SGHRS, CDR2 YFSETQ. The V and J ends lost 4 bases and 2 bases, in that order; junction bases with no gene match: 11. CDR3 size: 17 residues. Here the CDR3 reads CASSPSPLAVNTGELFF. The CDR3 DNA is TGCGCCAGCAGCCCGTCTCCGCTAGCGGTAAACACCGGGGAGCTGTTTTTT.

The chain uses TRBV5-1 and TRBJ2-5; D may be TRBD1 (5 bases). The germline V gene encodes CDR1 SGHRS and CDR2 YFSETQ. The V and J ends lost 3 bases and 1 base respectively, with 7 bases between them. The CDR3 contains 13 residues. CDR3 region: CASSSTAQETQYF. The CDR3 nucleotides read TGCGCCAGCAGCTCGACAGCCCAAGAGACCCAGTACTTC.